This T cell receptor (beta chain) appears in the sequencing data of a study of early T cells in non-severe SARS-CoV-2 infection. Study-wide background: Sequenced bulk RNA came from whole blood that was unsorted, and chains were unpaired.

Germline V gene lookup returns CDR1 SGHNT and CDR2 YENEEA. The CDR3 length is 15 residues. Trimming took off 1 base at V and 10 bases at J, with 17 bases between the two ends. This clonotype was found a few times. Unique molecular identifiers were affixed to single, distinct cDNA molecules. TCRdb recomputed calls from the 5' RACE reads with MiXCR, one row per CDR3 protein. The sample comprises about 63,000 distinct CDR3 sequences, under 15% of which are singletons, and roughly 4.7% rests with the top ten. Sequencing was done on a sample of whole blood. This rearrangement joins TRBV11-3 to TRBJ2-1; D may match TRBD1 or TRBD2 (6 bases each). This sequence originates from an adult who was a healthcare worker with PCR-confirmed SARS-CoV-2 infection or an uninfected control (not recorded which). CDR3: CASSLGGAALEEQFF. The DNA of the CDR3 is TGTGCCAGCAGCTTAGGGGGGGCCGCCCTCGAGGAGCAGTTCTTC.